These 23 T cell receptor beta chains came from one sample sequenced in a study of CD8 T cells in Susac syndrome. RNA, at roughly 0.45 to 1 ug, was reverse transcribed with random hexamers. MiXCR, run by TCRdb on the immunoSEQ multiplex PCR reads, gives a single entry per CDR3 protein. The data hold a few hundred thousand distinct CDR3 sequences, with around 92% observed a single time. The sample was CD4+ T cells from PBMCs. All receptors come from a human donor with multiple sclerosis.

The V and J genes are TRBV5-1 and TRBJ1-2; D may be TRBD1 (5 bases). Germline loops: CDR1 SGHRS, CDR2 YFSETQ. V shed 5 bases and J shed 7 bases, with 15 bases lying between them. The CDR3 length is 13 residues. The CDR3 nucleotides are TGCGCCAGCAGACAGGCCGGAGTGGGTGGCTACACCTTC. Residues: CASRQAGVGGYTF.

The genes are TRBV18 and TRBJ2-5; D is uncertain. Trimming pared 0 bases from V and 5 bases from J, leaving 16 bases between. The CDR3 has 16 amino acids. Germline CDR1 is KGHSH and CDR2 is LQKENI. The CDR3 nucleotides are TGTGCCAGCTCACCACCCTGGCAGGACCCGCCTGAGACCCAGTACTTC. Residues: CASSPPWQDPPETQYF.

This rearrangement joins TRBV24-1 to TRBJ1-2, with TRBD1 as a possible D gene (6 bases). Germline loops: CDR1 KGHDR, CDR2 SFDVKD. V lost 6 bases and J 8 bases, leaving 15 bases between the germline ends. This CDR3 contains 13 residues. Here the CDR3 DNA reads TGTGCCACCAGTTCAAGTTGGGGGCCAGGCTACACCTTC. This gives the protein CATSSSWGPGYTF.

The gene calls are TRBV15 and TRBJ2-4, with a tentative D call TRBD2 (5 bases). V lost 1 base and J 0 bases, leaving 13 bases between the germline ends. Per germline, CDR1 LNHNV and CDR2 YYDKDF (reference sequence). The CDR3 length is 17 residues. In nucleotides, the CDR3 is TGTGCCACCAGCAGAGTCCCTACTAGTAGAGCCAAAAACATTCAGTACTTC. Amino acids: CATSRVPTSRAKNIQYF.

V is TRBV29-1 and J is TRBJ2-5; 14 nucleotides match TRBD2. Losses at the gene ends were 1 base for V and 5 bases for J; bases not matched to a gene: 18. Germline values: CDR1 SQVTM, CDR2 ANQGSEA. This CDR3 comprises 20 residues. The CDR3 DNA is TGCAGCGTTGAAGGGAGAGGGGGATCCGGACTAGCGGGGGGAATGGAGACCCAGTACTTC. Translated, it gives CSVEGRGGSGLAGGMETQYF.

V gene TRBV30 combines with J gene TRBJ1-2; possible D gene TRBD1, 5 bases. CDR1 is GTSNPN and CDR2 is SVGIG in the germline V gene (reference sequence). V lost 4 bases and J lost 1, with 19 bases in between. The CDR3 contains 16 residues. The DNA for the CDR3 is TGTGCCTGGAAGGCCCCCGGGGGGATCCTTAACTATGGCTACACCTTC. It is translated as CAWKAPGGILNYGYTF.

This clonotype was recorded only once. The V call is TRBV5-1, the J call TRBJ2-5; D gene ambiguous. The CDR3 covers 12 residues. Trimming shortened V by 4 bases and J by 7 bases, and 11 bases separated the two germline ends. Germline V gives CDR1 SGHRS, CDR2 YFSETQ. The CDR3 sequence is CASSLKDGTQYF. The DNA of the CDR3 is TGCGCCAGCAGCCTGAAGGATGGGACCCAGTACTTC. Using reference TRBV5-1 and TRBJ2-5 for the parts outside the CDR3, the full variable domain is KAGVTQTPRYLIKTRGQQVTLSCSPISGHRSVSWYQQTPGQGLQFLFEYFSETQRNKGNFPGRFSGRQFSNSRSEMNVSTLELGDSALYLCASSLKDGTQYFGPGTRLLVL.

This sequence joins TRBV29-1 and TRBJ2-3; no firm D call. V lost 4 bases to trimming and J lost 2 bases, with 7 bases between them. Looked up from germline, CDR1 is SQVTM and CDR2 is ANQGSEA. This CDR3 region has 12 residues. The CDR3 region has the DNA TGCAGCGTTGGGGATCCCACAGATACGCAGTATTTT. Its protein is CSVGDPTDTQYF.

V and J are TRBV7-9 and TRBJ1-1; D uncertain. This CDR3 has 15 residues. The V end was cut by 0 bases, the J end by 0 bases, with 8 bases between. Germline V gene data show CDR1 as SEHNR and CDR2 as FQNEAQ (reference sequence). CDR3 bases: TGTGCCAGCAGCTTAGCGGGGAGCATGAACACTGAAGCTTTCTTT. This codes for CASSLAGSMNTEAFF.

The chain links TRBV19 to TRBJ2-7; D perhaps matches TRBD2 (6 bases). CDR1 is LNHDA, CDR2 SQIVND, per germline (reference sequence). The CDR3 loop spans 14 amino acids. V was trimmed by 6 bases and J by 0 bases, leaving 12 bases between them. In DNA form, the CDR3 reads TGTGCCAGTAGCTTCCGGGACTTCTCCTACGAGCAGTACTTC. It codes for CASSFRDFSYEQYF.

This clonotype appeared a single time. The chain combines TRBV3-1 with TRBJ2-2; D is uncertain. The CDR3 length is 12 residues. The V gene's germline CDR1 is LGHDT and CDR2 YNNKEL (reference sequence). V was shortened by 3 bases and J by 6 bases, with 5 bases between the two germline ends. The CDR3 DNA reads as TGTGCCAGCAGCCATCGGGCCGGGGAGCTGTTTTTT. It codes for CASSHRAGELFF.

The chain links TRBV29-1 to TRBJ2-5, with 7 bases fitting TRBD1. CDR1 and CDR2 from the germline V gene are SQVTM and ANQGSEA. The CDR3 spans 15 residues. Trimming at V came to 7 bases and at J to 5 bases, leaving 16 bases not matched to a gene. The DNA of the CDR3 is TGCAGCGCCGCCCCCCACAGGACAGGCCGGGAGACCCAGTACTTC. This gives the protein CSAAPHRTGRETQYF. The variable domain in full, with the rest retrieved from reference TRBV29-1 and TRBJ2-5, is SAVISQKPSRDICQRGTSLTIQCQVDSQVTMMFWYRQQPGQSLTLIATANQGSEATYESGFVIDKFPISRPNLTFSTLTVSNMSPEDSSIYLCSAAPHRTGRETQYFGPGTRLLVL.

The V call is TRBV2, the J call TRBJ1-1; D remains ambiguous. The germline V gene has CDR1 SNHLY and CDR2 FYNNEI. V was pared by 6 bases and J by 6 bases, with 14 bases between. The CDR3 runs to 13 residues. Written as DNA, the CDR3 is TGTGCCAGCAGGGGCGGTGTGGGGTCTGAAGCTTTCTTT. Translating gives CASRGGVGSEAFF.

V and J are TRBV29-1 and TRBJ2-4; 10 bases fit TRBD2. J gave up 9 bases and V 5 bases, and 7 bases lay outside the gene matches. Germline CDR1 reads SQVTM; CDR2 reads ANQGSEA. The CDR3 runs 13 residues. CDR3: CSVRVAGGGIQYF. CDR3 coding DNA: TGCAGCGTTAGGGTAGCGGGAGGAGGCATTCAGTACTTC.

The rearrangement links TRBV19 to TRBJ1-2; tentative D call: TRBD1 (5 bases). Germline V CDR1 and CDR2: LNHDA, SQIVND (reference sequence). The CDR3 totals 14 residues. V lost 5 bases, J lost 6 bases, and 16 bases lay in between. The CDR3 nucleotides read TGTGCCAGTAGTGCCACAGGATCCCTTAATGGCTACACCTTC. Translation gives CASSATGSLNGYTF.

A single count supports this clonotype. The chain joins TRBV13 to TRBJ2-4, with 14 bases fitting TRBD2. Looked up from germline, CDR1 is PRHDT and CDR2 is FYEKMQ (reference sequence). Trimming cost V 4 bases and J 1 base; bases outside gene matches: 12. This CDR3 comprises 20 residues. CDR3 DNA: TGTGCCAGCAGCTCAGGGACTAGCGGGAGAAGTATTACGGCCAAAAACATTCAGTACTTC. This encodes CASSSGTSGRSITAKNIQYF.

The gene calls are TRBV5-1 and TRBJ1-1; D gene uncertain. V lost 6 bases and J 4 bases, leaving 13 bases between the germline ends. The CDR3 length is 13 residues. Germline V gene lookup returns CDR1 SGHRS and CDR2 YFSETQ. CDR3 DNA: TGCGCCAGCAATCGGGCATGGGGCACTGAAGCTTTCTTT. Protein sequence: CASNRAWGTEAFF.

J is TRBJ2-1 and V is TRBV6-5; 7 bases align to TRBD2. Germline lookup yields CDR1 MNHEY and CDR2 SVGAGI. Trimming took 6 bases from V and 6 from J; bases not matched to a gene: 8. The CDR3 loop spans 14 amino acids. In DNA, the CDR3 is TGTGCCAGCAGCCGACTAGCCCTGGGCAATGAGCAGTTCTTC. Encoded protein: CASSRLALGNEQFF.

This sequence joins TRBV29-1 and TRBJ1-1, with 9 bases identical to TRBD1. The V segment lost 5 bases and the J segment 1 base; nucleotides outside the gene matches: 5. The germline gives CDR1 SQVTM, CDR2 ANQGSEA. CDR3 length: 14 amino acids. CDR3 in DNA: TGCAGCGTTATAACGGACAGGGGGAACACTGAAGCTTTCTTT. Protein: CSVITDRGNTEAFF.

This chain links TRBV7-2 with TRBJ2-6; D ambiguous. CDR1 and CDR2 from the germline V gene are SGHTA and FQGNSA. V gave up 0 bases and J gave up 3 bases, with 9 bases separating them. This CDR3 comprises 16 residues. CDR3 region: CASSLAKGFGANVLTF. CDR3 DNA: TGTGCCAGCAGCTTAGCGAAAGGCTTTGGGGCCAACGTCCTGACTTTC.

The rearrangement links TRBV19 to TRBJ1-2; no clear D gene. The germline V and J ends were trimmed by 0 bases and 4 bases, with 12 bases remaining between them. CDR1 LNHDA and CDR2 SQIVND come from the germline V gene (reference sequence). The CDR3 runs to 15 residues. The CDR3 protein is CASSIESGVRYGYTF. The CDR3 DNA reads TGTGCCAGTAGTATAGAGTCCGGGGTTCGCTATGGCTACACCTTC.

This rearrangement joins TRBV7-3 to TRBJ2-1, with 10 bases that match TRBD2. Germline CDR1 and CDR2: SGHTA and FQGTGA. The CDR3 length is 15 residues. Unmatched junction bases numbered 5, after V lost 9 bases and J lost 0 bases. CDR3 sequence (DNA): TGTGCCAGTAGCCCTAGCGGGAGCTCCTACAATGAGCAGTTCTTC. Translated, it gives CASSPSGSSYNEQFF.

This clonotype is a singleton in its sample. V is TRBV11-2 and J is TRBJ1-1; 7 bases are a match to TRBD1. CDR1 and CDR2 (germline): SGHAT, FQNNGV. The CDR3 extends over 16 amino acids. V gave up 2 bases and J gave up 0 bases; unmatched junction bases: 6. The DNA for the CDR3 is TGTGCCAGCAGCTTATCAACAGGGGTGGTGAACACTGAAGCTTTCTTT. Amino acids: CASSLSTGVVNTEAFF. The variable domain in full, with the rest retrieved from reference TRBV11-2 and TRBJ1-1, is EAGVAQSPRYKIIEKRQSVAFWCNPISGHATLYWYQQILGQGPKLLIQFQNNGVVDDSQLPKDRFSAERLKGVDSTLKIQPAKLEDSAVYLCASSLSTGVVNTEAFFGQGTRLTVV.